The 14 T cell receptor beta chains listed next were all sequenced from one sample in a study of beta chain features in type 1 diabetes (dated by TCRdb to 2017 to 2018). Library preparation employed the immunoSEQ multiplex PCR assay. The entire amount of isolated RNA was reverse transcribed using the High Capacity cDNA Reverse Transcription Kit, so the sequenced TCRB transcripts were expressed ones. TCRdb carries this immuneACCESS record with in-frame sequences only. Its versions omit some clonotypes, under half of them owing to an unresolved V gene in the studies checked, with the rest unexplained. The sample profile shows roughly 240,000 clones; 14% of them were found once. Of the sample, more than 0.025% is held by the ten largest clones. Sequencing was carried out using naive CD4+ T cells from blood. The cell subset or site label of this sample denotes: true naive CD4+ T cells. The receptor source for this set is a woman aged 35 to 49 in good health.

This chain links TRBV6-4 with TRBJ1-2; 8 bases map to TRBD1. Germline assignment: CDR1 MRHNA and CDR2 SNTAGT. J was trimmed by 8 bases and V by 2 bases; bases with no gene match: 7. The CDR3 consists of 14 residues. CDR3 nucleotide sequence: TGTGCCAGCAGTGACGGGGACAGGCCCATGGGCTACACCTTC. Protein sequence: CASSDGDRPMGYTF.

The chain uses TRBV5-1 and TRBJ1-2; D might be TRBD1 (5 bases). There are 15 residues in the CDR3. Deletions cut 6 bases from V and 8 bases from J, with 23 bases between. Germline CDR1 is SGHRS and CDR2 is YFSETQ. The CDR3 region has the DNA TGCGCCAGCACAAGATGGGGGGAAGAAGGAAGCGGCTACACCTTC. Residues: CASTRWGEEGSGYTF.

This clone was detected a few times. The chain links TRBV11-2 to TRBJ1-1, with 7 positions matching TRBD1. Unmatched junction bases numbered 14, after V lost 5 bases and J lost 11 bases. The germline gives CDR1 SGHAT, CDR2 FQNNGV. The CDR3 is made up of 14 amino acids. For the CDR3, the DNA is TGTGCCAGCAGCCCCCGCCTGACAGGGCGACGGGCTTTCTTT. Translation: CASSPRLTGRRAFF.

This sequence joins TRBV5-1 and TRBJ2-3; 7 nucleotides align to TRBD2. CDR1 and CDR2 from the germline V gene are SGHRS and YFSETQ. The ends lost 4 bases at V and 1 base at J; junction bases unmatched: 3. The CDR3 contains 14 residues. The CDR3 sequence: CASSQSGGTDTQYF. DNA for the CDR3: TGCGCCAGCAGCCAGAGCGGGGGCACAGATACGCAGTATTTT.

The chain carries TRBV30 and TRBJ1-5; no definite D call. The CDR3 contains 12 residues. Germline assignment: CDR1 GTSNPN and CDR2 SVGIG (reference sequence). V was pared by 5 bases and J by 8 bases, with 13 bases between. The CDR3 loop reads CAWEGWWEPQHF. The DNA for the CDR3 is TGTGCCTGGGAGGGCTGGTGGGAGCCCCAGCATTTT.

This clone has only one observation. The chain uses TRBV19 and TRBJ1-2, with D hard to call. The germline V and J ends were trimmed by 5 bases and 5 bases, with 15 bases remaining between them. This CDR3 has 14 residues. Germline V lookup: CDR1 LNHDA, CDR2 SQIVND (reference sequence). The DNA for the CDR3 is TGTGCCAGTAGTGCCACGGTATTACAGTATGGCTACACCTTC. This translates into CASSATVLQYGYTF.

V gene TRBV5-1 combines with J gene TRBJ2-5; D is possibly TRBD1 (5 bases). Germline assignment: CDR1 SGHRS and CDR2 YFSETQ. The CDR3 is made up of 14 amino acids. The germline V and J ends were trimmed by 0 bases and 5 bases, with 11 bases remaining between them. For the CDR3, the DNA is TGCGCCAGCAGCTTGGGGGGCCTGGGGGAGACCCAGTACTTC. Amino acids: CASSLGGLGETQYF.

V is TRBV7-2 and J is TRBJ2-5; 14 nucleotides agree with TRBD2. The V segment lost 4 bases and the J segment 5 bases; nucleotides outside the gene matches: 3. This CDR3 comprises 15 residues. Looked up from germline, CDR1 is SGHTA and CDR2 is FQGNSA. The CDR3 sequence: CASSSRLAGGETQYF. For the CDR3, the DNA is TGTGCCAGCAGCTCGCGACTAGCGGGGGGGGAGACCCAGTACTTC.

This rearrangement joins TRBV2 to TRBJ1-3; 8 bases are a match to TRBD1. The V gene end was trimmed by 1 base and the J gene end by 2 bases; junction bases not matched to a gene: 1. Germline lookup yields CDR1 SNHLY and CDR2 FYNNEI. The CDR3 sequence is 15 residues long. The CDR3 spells CASSEGTGPGNTIYF. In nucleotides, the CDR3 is TGTGCCAGCAGTGAAGGGACAGGGCCTGGAAACACCATATATTTT.

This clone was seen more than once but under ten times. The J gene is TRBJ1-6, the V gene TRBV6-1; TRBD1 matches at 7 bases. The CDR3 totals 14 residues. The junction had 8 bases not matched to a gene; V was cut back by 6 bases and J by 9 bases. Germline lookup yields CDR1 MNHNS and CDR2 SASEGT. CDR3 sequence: CASRAGGFGSPLHF. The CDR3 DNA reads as TGTGCCAGCAGGGCAGGGGGGTTTGGTTCACCCCTCCACTTT.

Here the CDR3 DNA reads TGTGCCAGCAGCGATCCGGAACAGGGTTACAATCAGCCCCAGCATTTT. This encodes CASSDPEQGYNQPQHF. The chain combines TRBV5-5 with TRBJ1-5, with D possibly TRBD1 on 6 matching bases. Trimming pared 4 bases from V and 3 bases from J, leaving 17 bases between. The CDR3 loop spans 16 amino acids. Per germline, CDR1 SGHKS and CDR2 YYEKEE (reference sequence).

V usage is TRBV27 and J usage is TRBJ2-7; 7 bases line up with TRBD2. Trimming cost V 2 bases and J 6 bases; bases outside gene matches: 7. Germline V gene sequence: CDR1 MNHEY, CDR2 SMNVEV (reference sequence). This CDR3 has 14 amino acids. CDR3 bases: TGTGCCAGCAGTTTACAAATGACTAGCTCCGAGCAGTACTTC. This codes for CASSLQMTSSEQYF.

DNA of the CDR3: TGTGCCAGCAGCTTAGGTACAGGAGATGAAAAACTGTTTTTT. This codes for CASSLGTGDEKLFF. The chain couples TRBV7-9 to TRBJ1-4; TRBD1 is a possible D gene (5 bases). The CDR3 is 14 amino acids. Trimming left V 1 base short and J 6 bases short, with 9 bases between. CDR1 is SEHNR and CDR2 is FQNEAQ in the germline V gene (reference sequence).

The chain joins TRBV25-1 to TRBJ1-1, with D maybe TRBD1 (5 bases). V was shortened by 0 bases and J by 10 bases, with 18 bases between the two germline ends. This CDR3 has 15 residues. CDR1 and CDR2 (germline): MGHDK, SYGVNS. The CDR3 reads CASSEYPQGGRRAFF. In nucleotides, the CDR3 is TGTGCCAGCAGTGAATACCCCCAGGGAGGACGTCGAGCTTTCTTT.